This TCR beta chain came from a study of T cell responses to AZD1222 COVID-19 vaccine. Trimming stripped 1 base from V and 3 bases from J, with 24 bases between. The CDR3 sequence is 19 residues long. Per the germline V gene, CDR1 is SGHRS and CDR2 is YFSETQ. The repertoire was sequenced with immunoSEQ multiplex PCR; TCRdb's copy has only in-frame clones and lacks some. Of tens of thousands of clones in the sample, over 85% were seen once. This chain connects TRBV5-1 to TRBJ2-3, with D possibly TRBD2 on 5 matching bases. This specimen was peripheral blood, taken on day 0 of AZD1222 vaccination. The sequence derives from an adult in good health. CDR3 coding DNA: TGCGCCAGCAGCTTGAATCCACTACGGCGGGCCTACGGGACAGATACGCAGTATTTT. It specifies CASSLNPLRRAYGTDTQYF.